Described below is a single TCR beta chain sequence and its context. Its specificity is not known. V shed 5 bases and J shed 10 bases, with 9 bases lying between them. The CDR3 covers 12 residues. CDR1 is SEHNR, CDR2 FQNEAQ, per germline (reference sequence). The entry originates in a study of cytomegalovirus exposure and HLA in healthy donors. Study-level information: Prior work identified 120 million or so unique TCR beta sequences in about 179 million T cells.

Broader study findings: The records held CMV serostatus as the only immune exposure information.

The PCR employed 60 Vbeta primers together with 13 Jbeta primers. Authors' analysis steps: Later work found around 80 million unique TCR beta chains, with roughly 11 million shared. Libraries were prepared by immunoSEQ multiplex PCR; TCRdb keeps only in-frame clonotypes and omits some of them. V and J calls and clone size follow that table, whereas D and trimming were derived from the DNA. The repertoire holds about 140,000 clones, with around 80% as singletons. The chain has TRBV7-9 and TRBJ1-6; D uncertain. Sequenced sample: PBMCs. This receptor was identified in a man in his forties in good health and CMV-seronegative. The CDR3 sequence is CASSPGTSPLHF. The CDR3 DNA reads as TGTGCCAGCAGCCCAGGAACCTCACCCCTCCACTTT.